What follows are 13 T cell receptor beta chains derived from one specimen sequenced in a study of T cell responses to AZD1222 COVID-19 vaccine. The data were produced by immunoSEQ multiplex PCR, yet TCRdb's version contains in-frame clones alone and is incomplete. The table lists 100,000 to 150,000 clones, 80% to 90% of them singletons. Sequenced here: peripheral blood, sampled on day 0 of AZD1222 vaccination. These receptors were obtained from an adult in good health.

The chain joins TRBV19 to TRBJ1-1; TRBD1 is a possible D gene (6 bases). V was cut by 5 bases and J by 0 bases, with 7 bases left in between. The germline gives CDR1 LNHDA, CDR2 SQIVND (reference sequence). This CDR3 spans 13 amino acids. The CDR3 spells CASSGQLNTEAFF. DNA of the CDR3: TGTGCCAGTAGTGGACAGCTGAACACTGAAGCTTTCTTT.

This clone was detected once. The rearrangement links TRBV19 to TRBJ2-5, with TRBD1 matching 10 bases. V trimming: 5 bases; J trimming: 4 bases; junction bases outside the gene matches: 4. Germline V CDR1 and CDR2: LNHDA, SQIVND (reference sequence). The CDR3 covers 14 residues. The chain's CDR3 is CASSPRTGGETQYF. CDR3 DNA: TGTGCCAGTAGTCCTAGGACAGGGGGAGAGACCCAGTACTTC.

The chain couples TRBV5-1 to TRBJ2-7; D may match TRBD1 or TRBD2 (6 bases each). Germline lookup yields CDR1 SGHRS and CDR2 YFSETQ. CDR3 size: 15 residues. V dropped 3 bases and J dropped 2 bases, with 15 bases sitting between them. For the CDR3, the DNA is TGCGCCAGCAGCTGGTCAGGGGCGGGAACCTACGAGCAGTACTTC. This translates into CASSWSGAGTYEQYF.

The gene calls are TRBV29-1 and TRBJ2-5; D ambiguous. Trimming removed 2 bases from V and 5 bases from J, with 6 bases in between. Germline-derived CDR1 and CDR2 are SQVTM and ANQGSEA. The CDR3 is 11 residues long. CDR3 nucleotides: TGCAGCGTTGAAAATGGCGAGACCCAGTACTTC. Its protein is CSVENGETQYF.

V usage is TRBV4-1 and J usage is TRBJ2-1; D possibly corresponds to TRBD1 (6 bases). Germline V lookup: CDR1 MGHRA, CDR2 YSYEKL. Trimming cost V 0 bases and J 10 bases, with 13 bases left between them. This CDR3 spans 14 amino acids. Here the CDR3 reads CASSQESQGEEQFF. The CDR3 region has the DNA TGCGCCAGCAGCCAAGAATCACAGGGCGAGGAGCAGTTCTTC.

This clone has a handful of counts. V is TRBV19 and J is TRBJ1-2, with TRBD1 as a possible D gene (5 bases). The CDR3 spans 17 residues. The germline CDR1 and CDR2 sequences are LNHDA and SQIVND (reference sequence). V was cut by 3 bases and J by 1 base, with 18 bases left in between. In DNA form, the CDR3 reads TGTGCCAGTAGTATGGATGTCGGGGCAGATAATAACTATGGCTACACCTTC. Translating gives CASSMDVGADNNYGYTF. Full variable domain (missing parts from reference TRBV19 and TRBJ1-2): DGGITQSPKYLFRKEGQNVTLSCEQNLNHDAMYWYRQDPGQGLRLIYYSQIVNDFQKGDIAEGYSVSREKKESFPLTVTSAQKNPTAFYLCASSMDVGADNNYGYTFGSGTRLTVV.

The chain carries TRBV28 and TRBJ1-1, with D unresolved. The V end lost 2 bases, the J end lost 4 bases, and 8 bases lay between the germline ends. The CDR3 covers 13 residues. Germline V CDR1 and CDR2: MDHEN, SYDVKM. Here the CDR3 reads CASSLMVGTEAFF. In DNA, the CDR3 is TGTGCCAGCAGTTTAATGGTGGGCACTGAAGCTTTCTTT.

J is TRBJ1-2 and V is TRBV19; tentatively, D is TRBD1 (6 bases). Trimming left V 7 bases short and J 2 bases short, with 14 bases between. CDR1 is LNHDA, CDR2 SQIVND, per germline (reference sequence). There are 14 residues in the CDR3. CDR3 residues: CASIPGQLNYGYTF. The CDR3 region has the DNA TGTGCCAGTATTCCGGGACAACTGAACTATGGCTACACCTTC.

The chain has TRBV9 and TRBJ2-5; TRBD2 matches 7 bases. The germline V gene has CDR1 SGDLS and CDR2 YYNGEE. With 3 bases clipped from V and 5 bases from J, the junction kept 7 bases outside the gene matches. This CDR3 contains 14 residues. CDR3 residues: CASSAERGRETQYF. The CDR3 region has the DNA TGTGCCAGCAGCGCCGAGCGGGGCCGGGAGACCCAGTACTTC.

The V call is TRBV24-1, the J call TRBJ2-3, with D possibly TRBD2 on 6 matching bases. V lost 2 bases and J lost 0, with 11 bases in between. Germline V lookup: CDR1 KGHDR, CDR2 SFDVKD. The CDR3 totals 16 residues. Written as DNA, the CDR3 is TGTGCCACCAGTGATTGGGTGGGGACTAGCACAGATACGCAGTATTTT. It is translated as CATSDWVGTSTDTQYF.

CDR3 amino acids: CASSPGTTYEQYF. CDR3 nucleotides: TGTGCCAGCTCACCAGGGACGACCTACGAGCAGTACTTC. The V call is TRBV18, the J call TRBJ2-7; D may be TRBD1 or TRBD2 (5 bases each). Trimming cost V 2 bases and J 2 bases, with 7 bases left between them. The CDR3 sequence is 13 residues long. CDR1 is KGHSH, CDR2 LQKENI, per germline.

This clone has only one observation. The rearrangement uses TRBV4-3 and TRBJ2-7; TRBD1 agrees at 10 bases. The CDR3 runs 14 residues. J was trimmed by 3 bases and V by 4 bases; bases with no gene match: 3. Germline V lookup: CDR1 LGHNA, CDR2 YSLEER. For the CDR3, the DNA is TGCGCCAGCAGCCGGGGACAGGGGCGCTACGAGCAGTACTTC. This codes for CASSRGQGRYEQYF.

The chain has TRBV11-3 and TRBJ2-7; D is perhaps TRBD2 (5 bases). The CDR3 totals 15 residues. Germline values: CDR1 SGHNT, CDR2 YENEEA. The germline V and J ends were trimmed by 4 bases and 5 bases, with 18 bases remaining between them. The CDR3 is CASSSAYGNMNEQYF. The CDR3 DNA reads TGTGCCAGCAGCTCCGCTTACGGGAATATGAACGAGCAGTACTTC.